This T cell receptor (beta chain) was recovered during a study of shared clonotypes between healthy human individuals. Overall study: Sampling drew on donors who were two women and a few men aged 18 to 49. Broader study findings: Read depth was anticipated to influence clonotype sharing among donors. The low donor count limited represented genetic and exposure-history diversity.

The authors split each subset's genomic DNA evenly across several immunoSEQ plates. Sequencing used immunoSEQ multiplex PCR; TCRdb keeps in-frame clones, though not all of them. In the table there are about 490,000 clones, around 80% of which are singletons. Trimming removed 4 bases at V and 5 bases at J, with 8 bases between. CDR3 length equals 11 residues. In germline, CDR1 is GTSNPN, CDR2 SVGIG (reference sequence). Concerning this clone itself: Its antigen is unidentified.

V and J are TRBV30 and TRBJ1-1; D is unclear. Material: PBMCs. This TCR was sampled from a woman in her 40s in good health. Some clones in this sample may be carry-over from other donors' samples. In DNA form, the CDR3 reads TGTGCCTGGACAGAGCGGACTGAAGCTTTCTTT. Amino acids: CAWTERTEAFF.